This T cell receptor beta chain was identified during a study of graft-versus-host responses after intestinal transplantation (dated by TCRdb to the early 2020s). About the study as a whole: The transplants that recipients received were multivisceral, liver-intestinal, or isolated intestinal. Every recipient was given anti-thymocyte globulin induction, followed by approximately 3 years of maintenance tacrolimus and steroids. After intestinal transplantation, graft-versus-host and host-versus-graft alloreactive T cell clones in the graft, circulation and bone marrow were tracked using bulk TCR-beta CDR3 sequencing. Alloreactive clones were identified by sequencing pre-transplant mixed lymphocyte reaction products and comparing these products with unstimulated pre-transplant donor and recipient T cells. Of the 20 to 25 intestinal transplant recipients enrolled in the cohort, one of whom was a retransplant, a few patients without pretransplant specimens were excluded. A peak of at least 4% donor T cells among recipient peripheral blood mononuclear cells was the definition used for donor T cell macrochimerism. Rather than going through the commercial service, samples from a few later patients were sequenced in-house on an Illumina MiSeq and processed with MiXCR. Overall study outcomes, separate from this receptor: Early after transplant, peak levels of circulating GvH clones were found to be associated with declines in HvG clones. Patients with donor T cell macrochimerism had high GvH to HvG T cell clonal ratios in their allografts. The relatively low number and heterogeneity of intestinal transplant patients limited the conclusions. GvH clones were detected in recipient bone marrow, and some of these GvH clones were observed earlier in ileal mucosa or blood, consistent with an intestinal mucosal origin.

As for this clone: Its antigen is currently not known. No quality values exist for individual bases; no much larger clone is one base distant.

Per the germline V gene, MDHEN is the CDR1 and SYDVKM is the CDR2. V is reduced by 2 bases and J by 4 bases, leaving a spacing of 13 bases between them. Reading from cysteine to phenylalanine, the CDR3 counts 15 amino acids. Left in the record is the CDR3 DNA by itself, 45 bases read in frame from the first base. The time point tag for this specimen amounts to: cells obtained before transplantation from donor or recipient. CD3+CD4+ and CD3+CD8+ populations were FACS-sorted from unstimulated pre-transplant donor and recipient cells taken from spleen or lymph nodes. Library method: the immunoSEQ multiplex PCR assay. For most patients, genomic DNA was isolated with the Qiagen DNeasy Blood and Tissue Kit and shipped frozen to Adaptive Biotechnologies for TCR sequencing. High-throughput TCR-beta CDR3 sequencing of genomic DNA from most patients was performed by Adaptive Biotechnologies. The paper's data handling went like this. TCR sequencing data were retrieved from Adaptive's ImmunoSEQ software for around 20 patients, whereas a few other patients were processed with MiXCR and VDJtools. To correct CD4 versus CD8 sorting errors, any sequence found in both subsets at a frequency ratio below 5:1 was removed. CDR3 nucleotide sequences shared by donor and recipient were removed because the origin of these sequences could not be assigned. To count as alloreactive, a clone needed at least 2-fold expansion over unstimulated cells and a minimum CFSE-low frequency of 0.002% (template counts) or 0.001% (read counts). Clones were considered mappable if detected in sequenced pre-transplant spleen, lymph node, or MLR CFSE-low populations of the donor or recipient. Cumulative frequency of alloreactive clones was calculated as a percentage of all sequences weighted by copy number. TCRdb obtained this table from immuneACCESS and retained in-frame rearrangements with V and J assigned. These tables miss some clones; where compared with another copy, unresolved V genes account for less than half of the shortfall, and the remainder is unexplained. The DNA gave D and trimming, while V, J and clone size come from that table. The sample yields roughly 69,000 clones; approximately 91% were counted once. Roughly 1.6% of the sample goes to the ten largest clones.

The source material was unstimulated CD8+ T cells sorted from spleen or lymph node cells, sampled before transplant. The sequence links TRBV28 to TRBJ2-3; a confident D gene designation cannot be given. This receptor was identified in a human donor who was the organ donor for an intestinal transplant. The CDR3 loop reads CASSLASSAADTQYF. The nucleotide sequence is TGTGCCAGCAGTTTAGCTAGTTCGGCGGCAGATACGCAGTATTTT.